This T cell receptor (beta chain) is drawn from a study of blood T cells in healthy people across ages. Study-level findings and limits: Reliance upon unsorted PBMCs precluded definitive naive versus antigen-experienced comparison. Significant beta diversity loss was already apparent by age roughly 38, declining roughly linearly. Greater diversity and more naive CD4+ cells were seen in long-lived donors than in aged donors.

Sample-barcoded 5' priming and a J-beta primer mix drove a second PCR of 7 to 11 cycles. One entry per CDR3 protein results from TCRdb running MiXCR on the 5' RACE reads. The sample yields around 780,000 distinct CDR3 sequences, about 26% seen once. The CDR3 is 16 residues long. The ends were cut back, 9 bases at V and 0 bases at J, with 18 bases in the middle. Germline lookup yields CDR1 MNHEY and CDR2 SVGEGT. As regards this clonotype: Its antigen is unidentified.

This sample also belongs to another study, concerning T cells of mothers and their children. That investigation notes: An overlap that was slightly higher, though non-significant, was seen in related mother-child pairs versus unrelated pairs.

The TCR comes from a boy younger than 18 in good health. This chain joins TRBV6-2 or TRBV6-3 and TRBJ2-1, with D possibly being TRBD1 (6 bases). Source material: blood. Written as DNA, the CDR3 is TGTGCCAGTTCAGGGGTCGACGTCCGCTCCTACAATGAGCAGTTCTTC. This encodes CASSGVDVRSYNEQFF.